The 24 T cell receptor beta chains given below trace back to one sample, sequenced in a study of blood T cell repertoires in COVID-19. TCRdb keeps only in-frame clones here, not all; method: immunoSEQ multiplex PCR. The data show about 190,000 clones, just under 80% seen once. Sample: peripheral blood. The receptors here all came from a woman older than 75 with active or convalescent COVID-19.

The rearrangement joins TRBV4-2 to TRBJ1-2; D might be TRBD1 (6 bases). Germline assignment: CDR1 LGHNA and CDR2 YNFKEQ. V lost 1 base to trimming and J lost 1 base, with 13 bases between them. This CDR3 contains 16 residues. CDR3 loop: CASSQAGQHLNYGYTF. CDR3 DNA sequence: TGTGCCAGCAGCCAAGCCGGACAGCACCTTAACTATGGCTACACCTTC.

The chain has TRBV2 and TRBJ2-1; TRBD1 is a possible D gene (6 bases). Germline CDR1 is SNHLY and CDR2 is FYNNEI. Trimming cost V 3 bases and J 2 bases, with 14 bases left between them. The CDR3 covers 16 residues. CDR3 protein: CASSDLPGVTYNEQFF. CDR3 DNA sequence: TGTGCCAGCAGTGACCTGCCAGGGGTTACCTACAATGAGCAGTTCTTC. Supplemented by reference TRBV2 and TRBJ2-1, the full variable domain reads EPEVTQTPSHQVTQMGQEVILRCVPISNHLYFYWYRQILGQKVEFLVSFYNNEISEKSEIFDDQFSVERPDGSNFTLKIRSTKLEDSAMYFCASSDLPGVTYNEQFFGPGTRLTVL.

This clone was seen at least ten times. The chain uses TRBV29-1 and TRBJ1-1; D is unclear. CDR1 is SQVTM, CDR2 ANQGSEA, per germline. The CDR3 has 11 residues. V gave up 3 bases and J gave up 3 bases, with 5 bases separating them. The CDR3: CSVDQYTEAFF. CDR3 bases: TGCAGCGTTGACCAGTACACTGAAGCTTTCTTT. Looking up the rest from reference TRBV29-1 and TRBJ1-1 gives the full variable domain: SAVISQKPSRDICQRGTSLTIQCQVDSQVTMMFWYRQQPGQSLTLIATANQGSEATYESGFVIDKFPISRPNLTFSTLTVSNMSPEDSSIYLCSVDQYTEAFFGQGTRLTVV.

The chain combines TRBV28 with TRBJ1-1; perhaps TRBD1 as D (5 bases). The V and J ends lost 7 bases and 0 bases respectively, with 18 bases between them. Germline V CDR1 and CDR2: MDHEN, SYDVKM. This CDR3 comprises 16 residues. CDR3 protein: CASTRLKGPLNTEAFF. The CDR3, as DNA: TGTGCCAGCACCCGGTTGAAGGGGCCCCTGAACACTGAAGCTTTCTTT.

This clone was counted once. This chain joins TRBV25-1 and TRBJ2-1; 8 nucleotides line up with TRBD1. Germline V gene lookup returns CDR1 MGHDK and CDR2 SYGVNS. This CDR3 comprises 16 residues. J was trimmed by 6 bases and V by 4 bases; bases with no gene match: 11. CDR3 region: CASSARGQVTFNEQFF. The CDR3 DNA sequence: TGTGCCAGCAGTGCCAGGGGACAGGTAACTTTCAATGAGCAGTTCTTC. The whole variable domain, filled in from reference TRBV25-1 and TRBJ2-1, reads EADIYQTPRYLVIGTGKKITLECSQTMGHDKMYWYQQDPGMELHLIHYSYGVNSTEKGDLSSESTVSRIRTEHFPLTLESARPSHTSQYLCASSARGQVTFNEQFFGPGTRLTVL.

J is TRBJ2-2 and V is TRBV5-4, with 7 nucleotides matching TRBD1. CDR3 length: 14 residues. Germline assignment: CDR1 SGHNT and CDR2 YYREEE (reference sequence). V gave up 7 bases and J gave up 6 bases; unmatched junction bases: 9. The CDR3 DNA is TGTGCCAGCGAGAGAACAGGGGTCGCCGGGGAGCTGTTTTTT. Protein sequence: CASERTGVAGELFF.

The chain combines TRBV5-1 with TRBJ1-2; maybe TRBD1 (5 bases). The CDR3 contains 16 residues. V was clipped by 1 base and J by 2 bases, with 15 bases between them. Germline V lookup: CDR1 SGHRS, CDR2 YFSETQ. The CDR3 bases are TGCGCCAGCAGCTTGTCCTCAAGGGGATTAAACTATGGCTACACCTTC. It is translated as CASSLSSRGLNYGYTF.

The genes are TRBV2 and TRBJ2-7; 9 bases fit TRBD1. CDR1 SNHLY and CDR2 FYNNEI come from the germline V gene. V shed 5 bases and J 9 bases; nucleotides not matched to a gene: 5. The CDR3 is 12 residues long. The CDR3 protein is CASSKGQGAQYF. The CDR3 region has the DNA TGTGCCAGCAGTAAGGGACAGGGTGCGCAGTACTTC. Supplemented by reference TRBV2 and TRBJ2-7, the full variable domain reads EPEVTQTPSHQVTQMGQEVILRCVPISNHLYFYWYRQILGQKVEFLVSFYNNEISEKSEIFDDQFSVERPDGSNFTLKIRSTKLEDSAMYFCASSKGQGAQYFGPGTRLTVT.

This chain uses TRBV27 with TRBJ2-3; D might be TRBD2 (5 bases). V gave up 3 bases and J gave up 0 bases, with 13 bases separating them. Germline CDR1 is MNHEY and CDR2 is SMNVEV (reference sequence). CDR3 length: 16 amino acids. The CDR3 protein is CASSFNGLGSTDTQYF. The DNA of the CDR3 is TGTGCCAGCAGTTTTAACGGACTGGGAAGCACAGATACGCAGTATTTT.

The J gene is TRBJ1-2, the V gene TRBV5-4, with TRBD1 identical over 11 bases. The germline V gene has CDR1 SGHNT and CDR2 YYREEE (reference sequence). The ends lost 0 bases at V and 7 bases at J; junction bases unmatched: 2. The CDR3 extends over 14 amino acids. CDR3 DNA: TGTGCCAGCAGCTTGGCCGGGACAGGGGGTGGCTACACCTTC. Translation gives CASSLAGTGGGYTF.

This clone was counted at least ten times. J is TRBJ2-2 and V is TRBV9; 7 bases align to TRBD1. J was trimmed by 2 bases and V by 3 bases; bases with no gene match: 7. CDR3 size: 16 residues. CDR1 and CDR2 (germline): SGDLS, YYNGEE. Here the CDR3 reads CASSEHRDSNTGELFF. The CDR3 DNA follows: TGTGCCAGCAGCGAACACCGGGACAGCAACACCGGGGAGCTGTTTTTT.

V gene TRBV30 combines with J gene TRBJ2-7, with D tentatively TRBD2 (6 bases). Germline CDR1 reads GTSNPN; CDR2 reads SVGIG (reference sequence). This CDR3 has 12 amino acids. The V and J ends lost 1 base and 6 bases respectively, with 10 bases between them. CDR3 sequence reads: CAWSASEGEQYF. The CDR3 DNA follows: TGTGCCTGGAGTGCTAGCGAGGGCGAGCAGTACTTC.

The V call is TRBV7-2, the J call TRBJ1-2, with 7 nucleotides matching TRBD1. The CDR3 sequence is 14 residues long. The trim removed 6 bases at V and 0 bases at J, leaving 4 bases unmatched. CDR1 and CDR2 from the germline V gene are SGHTA and FQGNSA. The CDR3 protein is CASRRTGANYGYTF. Here the CDR3 DNA reads TGTGCCAGCAGACGGACAGGAGCTAACTATGGCTACACCTTC.

This chain links TRBV28 with TRBJ1-2, with TRBD1 matching 8 bases. With V trimmed by 6 bases and J by 7 bases, 4 bases remained unmatched. The CDR3 is made up of 12 amino acids. Germline V gene lookup returns CDR1 MDHEN and CDR2 SYDVKM. The CDR3 DNA reads as TGTGCCAGCAGGAGGACAGGGCCTGGCTACACCTTC. Translation gives CASRRTGPGYTF.

The chain recombines TRBV6-2 or TRBV6-3 with TRBJ2-1; TRBD1 matches 9 bases. The length of the CDR3 is 14 residues. CDR1 is MNHEY, CDR2 SVGEGT, per germline. The junction had 8 bases not matched to a gene; V was cut back by 6 bases and J by 8 bases. CDR3 in amino acids: CASSNRDREDEQFF. Written as DNA, the CDR3 is TGTGCCAGCAGCAATCGGGACAGGGAGGATGAGCAGTTCTTC.

The V call is TRBV5-1, the J call TRBJ2-3; TRBD2 matches 7 bases. The J segment lost 4 bases and the V segment lost 1 base, leaving 12 bases of the junction unmatched. The CDR3 contains 17 residues. Germline V lookup: CDR1 SGHRS, CDR2 YFSETQ. The CDR3 sequence is CASSLFRLAAGADTQYF. CDR3 in DNA: TGCGCCAGCAGCTTGTTCCGCTTAGCGGCGGGGGCAGATACGCAGTATTTT.

This clone was observed once. The rearrangement uses TRBV1 and TRBJ1-5; the table's D call of TRBD1 was not tested on the DNA. TRBV1 is a pseudogene. The CDR3 runs to 15 residues. The CDR3 nucleotides read TGCACCAGCGACCCCCCCGGACAGATAAATCAGCCCCAGCATTTT. Its protein is CTSDPPGQINQPQHF.

At least ten counts were recorded for this clone. The chain couples TRBV5-4 to TRBJ1-2; D possibly corresponds to TRBD1 (5 bases). Trimming took 3 bases from V and 4 from J, leaving 16 bases between them. Germline V CDR1 and CDR2: SGHNT, YYREEE (reference sequence). This CDR3 has 15 residues. The CDR3, as DNA: TGTGCCAGCAGCTCAGTCGGGGGTGAGGTCTATGGCTACACCTTC. Translated: CASSSVGGEVYGYTF.

This clone appeared a single time. V and J are TRBV11-2 and TRBJ2-5, with 10 bases that match TRBD2. V was clipped by 4 bases and J by 0 bases; unmatched bases: 5. CDR3 length equals 16 residues. Germline V gene lookup returns CDR1 SGHAT and CDR2 FQNNGV. CDR3 loop: CASSSLLAGDQETQYF. CDR3 DNA: TGTGCCAGCAGCTCCCTGCTAGCGGGGGACCAAGAGACCCAGTACTTC.

This chain uses TRBV27 with TRBJ2-4, with 9 positions matching TRBD2. Trimming at V came to 6 bases and at J to 0 bases, leaving 15 bases not matched to a gene. This CDR3 has 19 residues. CDR1 and CDR2 (germline): MNHEY, SMNVEV (reference sequence). CDR3 in amino acids: CASSTRWRGGVLAKNIQYF. The CDR3, as DNA: TGTGCCAGCAGCACGCGGTGGCGGGGGGGCGTTTTAGCCAAAAACATTCAGTACTTC.

This sequence joins TRBV4-2 and TRBJ1-5; TRBD1 might be the D (5 bases). With 0 bases removed from V and 3 bases from J, the gap between germline ends came to 21 bases. CDR1 and CDR2 from the germline V gene are LGHNA and YNFKEQ. This CDR3 is built from 19 residues. The CDR3 protein is CASSQDRSEAGRTNQPQHF. DNA for the CDR3: TGTGCCAGCAGCCAAGATCGGAGCGAGGCAGGGAGGACCAATCAGCCCCAGCATTTT.

As regards this clone: A read error is possible here, since a much larger clone lies one base away. The rearrangement joins TRBV5-1 to TRBJ2-7, with TRBD2 identical over 8 bases. The ends lost 3 bases at V and 3 bases at J; junction bases unmatched: 5. The CDR3 length is 14 residues. From germline, CDR1 is SGHRS and CDR2 YFSETQ. CDR3 nucleotide sequence: TGCGCCAGCAGCTGGGGCCGGGGGGGCTACGAGCAGTACTTC. Residues: CASSWGRGGYEQYF.

CDR3 sequence reads: CSATGWRGASTDTQYF. The CDR3, as DNA: TGCAGCGCGACGGGGTGGAGGGGCGCTAGCACAGATACGCAGTATTTT. The chain couples TRBV29-1 to TRBJ2-3; a weak D match, TRBD2 (6 bases). The CDR3 sequence is 16 residues long. V was shortened by 7 bases and J by 0 bases, with 20 bases between the two germline ends. Germline CDR1 and CDR2: SQVTM and ANQGSEA.

This chain uses TRBV7-9 with TRBJ1-5, with D unclear. Germline CDR1 and CDR2: SEHNR and FQNEAQ (reference sequence). Trimming left V 3 bases short and J 5 bases short, with 8 bases between. The CDR3 runs to 13 residues. The CDR3 here is CASSLRGDQPQHF. The DNA for the CDR3 is TGTGCCAGCAGCTTGAGAGGTGATCAGCCCCAGCATTTT.